Below, one T cell receptor (beta chain) is given with its context. No antigen is known for it. This sample was included in a study of cytomegalovirus exposure and HLA in healthy donors. Study-wide findings and caveats: Presence/absence analysis assumed near-uniform sequencing depth across donors.

A multiplex PCR was run with 60 Vbeta primers and 13 Jbeta primers. Authors' data handling: Unique TCR beta chains numbered around 75 million in a later analysis, with around 11 million shared. Sequenced by immunoSEQ multiplex PCR; TCRdb stores in-frame clones only, minus some. V and J calls and clone size come straight from that table; D and trimming were deduced from the DNA. The sample carries about 130,000 clones, around 80% recorded once. Despite likely unrecorded immune exposures, the donors were nominally healthy at the time of sampling. The sequence came from a woman between 35 and 50 years old in good health and CMV-seronegative. The sequencing input was PBMCs.

The CDR3 bases are TGCGCCAGCAGCTCCCTCGGAGCAGGGATTGTTGAAGCTTTCTTT. The encoded protein is CASSSLGAGIVEAFF. The gene calls are TRBV5-1 and TRBJ1-1; D is possibly TRBD1 (5 bases). This CDR3 comprises 15 residues. The V gene lost 3 bases and the J gene lost 7 bases, with 19 bases spanning the gap. The germline gives CDR1 SGHRS, CDR2 YFSETQ.